The 27 T cell receptor beta chains presented below share a single source sample, sequenced in a study of beta chain features in type 1 diabetes. Every isolated RNA sample was fully reverse transcribed, so sequencing captured expressed TCRB transcripts. Only in-frame clones appear in the TCRdb table, and some are missing; sequencing was by immunoSEQ multiplex PCR. The sample yields 300,000 to 350,000 clones, roughly 14% seen once. General study points: In all four CD4+ subsets, TCRB CDR3 length was significantly, moderately reduced in type 1 diabetes.

Antigens of these TCRs are unknown. The sequenced sample was naive CD4+ T cells from blood. The receptor source for this set is a woman aged 18-30 years with type 1 diabetes.

This clone occurred a few times. The chain recombines TRBV7-9 with TRBJ2-2; 8 positions match TRBD1. This CDR3 comprises 19 residues. The germline V gene encodes CDR1 SEHNR and CDR2 FQNEAQ (reference sequence). V trimming: 4 bases; J trimming: 4 bases; junction bases outside the gene matches: 17. CDR3 amino acids: CASSSVVHPGGPTTGELFF. In DNA, the CDR3 is TGTGCCAGCAGCTCCGTGGTCCACCCAGGGGGCCCGACCACCGGGGAGCTGTTTTTT. The complete variable domain, with remaining parts taken from reference TRBV7-9 and TRBJ2-2, reads DTGVSQNPRHKITKRGQNVTFRCDPISEHNRLYWYRQTLGQGPEFLTYFQNEAQLEKSRLLSDRFSAERPKGSFSTLEIQRTEQGDSAMYLCASSSVVHPGGPTTGELFFGEGSRLTVL.

This clone showed up just a few times. The J gene is TRBJ2-1, the V gene TRBV15, with D possibly being TRBD2 (6 bases). CDR3 size: 17 residues. Germline values: CDR1 LNHNV, CDR2 YYDKDF (reference sequence). V was trimmed by 1 base and J by 4 bases, leaving 17 bases between them. The CDR3 protein is CATSRVRGTNGYNEQFF. In DNA, the CDR3 is TGTGCCACCAGCAGAGTGCGGGGAACCAACGGGTACAATGAGCAGTTCTTC.

This rearrangement joins TRBV7-2 to TRBJ2-7; D perhaps matches TRBD2 (6 bases). Germline V gene lookup returns CDR1 SGHTA and CDR2 FQGNSA. The CDR3 sequence is 15 residues long. The V gene lost 1 base and the J gene lost 3 bases, with 13 bases spanning the gap. CDR3 in DNA: TGTGCCAGCAGCTTAGGGGGCGGGATTAACTACGAGCAGTACTTC. This sequence encodes CASSLGGGINYEQYF. The full variable domain, with the rest looked up from reference TRBV7-2 and TRBJ2-7, is GAGVSQSPSNKVTEKGKDVELRCDPISGHTALYWYRQSLGQGLEFLIYFQGNSAPDKSGLPSDRFSAERTGGSVSTLTIQRTQQEDSAVYLCASSLGGGINYEQYFGPGTRLTVT.

The chain employs TRBV7-9 and TRBJ1-1; 7 bases are a match to TRBD1. The length of the CDR3 is 14 residues. V lost 5 bases and J lost 7; bases outside the gene matches: 10. Germline lookup yields CDR1 SEHNR and CDR2 FQNEAQ (reference sequence). CDR3 loop: CASSPQQGMGEAFF. The CDR3, as DNA: TGTGCCAGCAGCCCTCAACAGGGGATGGGTGAAGCTTTCTTT.

This chain connects TRBV23-1 to TRBJ1-5, with a tentative D call TRBD1 (5 bases). TRBV23-1 qualifies as an ORF whose function is uncertain. This CDR3 region has 21 residues. Trimming took off 0 bases at V and 5 bases at J, with 29 bases between the two ends. The CDR3 nucleotides read TGCGCCAGCAGTCAATCGGGCGGGGAAAAATCGGGGCATGGGGGAGATCAGCCCCAGCATTTT. Encoded protein: CASSQSGGEKSGHGGDQPQHF.

This clone was recorded a few times. The chain carries TRBV5-1 and TRBJ2-3; weak D call: TRBD1 (7 bases). Trimming removed 4 bases from V and 5 bases from J, with 14 bases in between. Per the germline V gene, CDR1 is SGHRS and CDR2 is YFSETQ. The CDR3 spans 14 residues. CDR3 region: CASSGGTARDTQYF. Written as DNA, the CDR3 is TGCGCCAGCAGCGGAGGGACAGCCCGAGATACGCAGTATTTT.

This clone was observed a few times. This chain joins TRBV7-8 and TRBJ1-1; 7 bases fit TRBD1. The CDR3 has 14 amino acids. V was pared by 5 bases and J by 6 bases, with 9 bases of the junction left unmatched. CDR1 and CDR2 (germline): SGHVS, FQNEAQ. CDR3 DNA: TGTGCCAGCAGCATGACTCGGGACAGCCCTGAAGCTTTCTTT. Its translation: CASSMTRDSPEAFF.

This clone has more than one count but fewer than ten. This sequence joins TRBV2 and TRBJ2-7; possible D gene TRBD1, 5 bases. Looked up from germline, CDR1 is SNHLY and CDR2 is FYNNEI. The CDR3 covers 14 residues. V was trimmed by 1 base and J by 6 bases, leaving 13 bases between them. CDR3 sequence: CASSEEGQSVEQYF. As DNA, the CDR3 is TGTGCCAGCAGTGAAGAGGGGCAGTCGGTCGAGCAGTACTTC. The whole variable domain, filled in from reference TRBV2 and TRBJ2-7, reads EPEVTQTPSHQVTQMGQEVILRCVPISNHLYFYWYRQILGQKVEFLVSFYNNEISEKSEIFDDQFSVERPDGSNFTLKIRSTKLEDSAMYFCASSEEGQSVEQYFGPGTRLTVT.

This clone was counted between two and nine times. The J gene is TRBJ2-7, the V gene TRBV5-1, with 7 bases matching TRBD1. The germline CDR1 and CDR2 sequences are SGHRS and YFSETQ. V dropped 2 bases and J dropped 7; count of bases not matched to a gene: 6. The CDR3 has 13 amino acids. Here the CDR3 DNA reads TGCGCCAGCAGCTTTGAGGGGGCCGGAGAGCAGTACTTC. Translating gives CASSFEGAGEQYF.

This clone turned up a few times. This chain connects TRBV5-1 to TRBJ2-1, with 8 bases aligning to TRBD1. V lost 7 bases, J lost 9 bases, and 12 bases stayed unmatched. The germline CDR1 and CDR2 sequences are SGHRS and YFSETQ. This CDR3 spans 14 amino acids. For the CDR3, the DNA is TGCGCCAGCGCCAATCCAGGACAGGGCGGTGAGCAGTTCTTC. Translation: CASANPGQGGEQFF.

The V and J genes are TRBV2 and TRBJ1-5; D is perhaps TRBD1 (5 bases). V gave up 4 bases and J gave up 0 bases, with 10 bases separating them. The CDR3 runs to 15 residues. Germline V lookup: CDR1 SNHLY, CDR2 FYNNEI. CDR3 in amino acids: CASSGRGNSNQPQHF. The CDR3 DNA is TGTGCCAGCAGTGGAAGGGGCAATAGCAATCAGCCCCAGCATTTT.

A few counts support this clone. This rearrangement joins TRBV29-1 to TRBJ2-7, with D tentatively TRBD2 (5 bases). The CDR3 covers 14 residues. Germline V lookup: CDR1 SQVTM, CDR2 ANQGSEA. V lost 8 bases, J lost 7 bases, and 24 bases lay in between. For the CDR3, the DNA is TGCAGCCCGAGGGTGCCTCAGAGGTCGGATGAGCAGTACGTC. Translating gives CSPRVPQRSDEQYV.

The V and J genes are TRBV2 and TRBJ2-1, with TRBD2 matching 9 bases. Germline V gene data show CDR1 as SNHLY and CDR2 as FYNNEI. V shed 6 bases, J shed 5 bases, and the junction held 2 bases outside the gene matches. This CDR3 comprises 13 residues. CDR3 residues: CASRRLADNEQFF. In nucleotides, the CDR3 is TGTGCCAGCAGGCGACTAGCGGACAATGAGCAGTTCTTC.

This clone was detected only a few times. The chain joins TRBV2 to TRBJ2-3, with 13 bases lining up with TRBD2. Germline trimming cut 10 bases from V and 4 bases from J; bases unmatched to any gene: 2. The CDR3 totals 13 residues. Germline V gene lookup returns CDR1 SNHLY and CDR2 FYNNEI. This CDR3 is CANTSGRADTQYF. The CDR3 DNA sequence: TGTGCCAACACTAGCGGGAGGGCAGATACGCAGTATTTT.

The V and J genes are TRBV28 and TRBJ1-2; D is undetermined. The CDR3 runs 11 residues. Germline assignment: CDR1 MDHEN and CDR2 SYDVKM. V shed 5 bases and J shed 3 bases, with 4 bases lying between them. This chain's CDR3 is CASSADYGYTF. CDR3 DNA: TGTGCCAGCAGTGCGGACTATGGCTACACCTTC.

This clone was recorded a few times. V usage is TRBV7-2 and J usage is TRBJ2-1; TRBD2 matches at 10 bases. The CDR3 has 15 residues. V dropped 5 bases and J dropped 4; count of bases not matched to a gene: 5. Per germline, CDR1 SGHTA and CDR2 FQGNSA. Written as DNA, the CDR3 is TGTGCCAGCAGCCCAGCGGGAGGGGAGTACAATGAGCAGTTCTTC. This sequence encodes CASSPAGGEYNEQFF.

The CDR3 is CASSWDRNTEAFF. CDR3 nucleotides: TGTGCCAGCAGCTGGGACAGGAACACTGAAGCTTTCTTT. The rearrangement links TRBV5-4 to TRBJ1-1; 7 positions match TRBD1. After removal of 3 bases from V and 1 base from J, the junction contained 0 bases not matched to a gene. Germline CDR1 and CDR2: SGHNT and YYREEE (reference sequence). The CDR3 totals 13 residues.

This clone was observed a handful of times. The V gene is TRBV5-1, the J gene TRBJ2-1, with a tentative D call TRBD2 (6 bases). The germline gives CDR1 SGHRS, CDR2 YFSETQ. The CDR3 is 16 residues long. Trimming shortened V by 1 base and J by 7 bases, and 18 bases separated the two germline ends. CDR3 sequence (DNA): TGCGCCAGCAGCTTGTCTGTAGGAGGGCCGCGGAATGAGCAGTTCTTC. Its protein is CASSLSVGGPRNEQFF.

This chain links TRBV14 with TRBJ1-2; a possible D gene is TRBD1 (5 bases). The length of the CDR3 is 17 residues. Trimming stripped 0 bases from V and 4 bases from J, with 18 bases between. CDR1 and CDR2 from the germline V gene are SGHDN and FVKESK. This CDR3 reads CASSQDDLQGLRYGYTF. The CDR3 region has the DNA TGTGCCAGCAGCCAAGATGACCTCCAGGGACTTCGCTATGGCTACACCTTC.

This clone turned up a few times. The chain links TRBV30 to TRBJ2-7; 9 bases fit TRBD1. With 5 bases clipped from V and 4 bases from J, the junction kept 3 bases outside the gene matches. Germline CDR1 reads GTSNPN; CDR2 reads SVGIG (reference sequence). CDR3 length equals 12 residues. CDR3 DNA sequence: TGTGCCTGGGGGACAGGGACTTACGAGCAGTACTTC. Amino acid sequence: CAWGTGTYEQYF.

The chain recombines TRBV9 with TRBJ2-7; the match to TRBD2 covers 7 bases. Germline CDR1 is SGDLS and CDR2 is YYNGEE. J was trimmed by 3 bases and V by 2 bases; bases with no gene match: 8. The CDR3 is 15 residues long. Written as DNA, the CDR3 is TGTGCCAGCAGCGTTGGGTCTAGCGGAGGCTACGAGCAGTACTTC. Translated, it gives CASSVGSSGGYEQYF. The entire variable domain, with the rest obtained from reference TRBV9 and TRBJ2-7, is as follows: DSGVTQTPKHLITATGQRVTLRCSPRSGDLSVYWYQQSLDQGLQFLIQYYNGEERAKGNILERFSAQQFPDLHSELNLSSLELGDSALYFCASSVGSSGGYEQYFGPGTRLTVT.

This clone was observed a handful of times. This rearrangement joins TRBV29-1 to TRBJ1-1; D possibly corresponds to TRBD1 (5 bases). The ends were cut back, 2 bases at V and 4 bases at J, with 20 bases in the middle. CDR1 SQVTM and CDR2 ANQGSEA come from the germline V gene. The CDR3 contains 16 residues. CDR3 residues: CSVERHRGTGGTEAFF. CDR3 DNA sequence: TGCAGCGTTGAACGGCATCGGGGGACCGGGGGCACTGAAGCTTTCTTT.

In nucleotides, the CDR3 is TGTGCTAGTGGTTCTCGGACTAGCCATGAGCAGTTCTTC. Its protein product is CASGSRTSHEQFF. The gene calls are TRBV12-5 and TRBJ2-1; 8 bases map to TRBD2. This CDR3 has 13 amino acids. The J segment lost 8 bases and the V segment lost 4 bases, leaving 4 bases of the junction unmatched. Germline V gives CDR1 LGHNT, CDR2 FRNRAP.

The chain links TRBV19 to TRBJ2-7; D not certain. The CDR3 extends over 12 amino acids. CDR1 and CDR2 from the germline V gene are LNHDA and SQIVND (reference sequence). V shed 2 bases and J shed 5 bases, with 7 bases lying between them. CDR3 DNA: TGTGCCAGTAGTATAACCCCGGACGAGCAGTACTTC. Translated, it gives CASSITPDEQYF. The complete variable domain, with remaining parts taken from reference TRBV19 and TRBJ2-7, reads DGGITQSPKYLFRKEGQNVTLSCEQNLNHDAMYWYRQDPGQGLRLIYYSQIVNDFQKGDIAEGYSVSREKKESFPLTVTSAQKNPTAFYLCASSITPDEQYFGPGTRLTVT.

This clone has only a few counts. The sample contains more than one DNA sequence encoding this CDR3. V gene TRBV28 combines with J gene TRBJ1-1; TRBD1 is a possible D gene (5 bases). The CDR3 loop spans 14 amino acids. Trimming shortened V by 8 bases and J by 1 base, and 14 bases separated the two germline ends. Per the germline V gene, CDR1 is MDHEN and CDR2 is SYDVKM. For the CDR3, the DNA is TGTGCCAGCTCTCCCGGGGGGACGAACACTGAAGCTTTCTTT. Translation gives CASSPGGTNTEAFF.

The chain uses TRBV2 and TRBJ2-7; D not resolved. CDR3 length: 12 residues. The V and J ends lost 7 bases and 3 bases respectively, with 10 bases between them. Germline CDR1 is SNHLY and CDR2 is FYNNEI. The CDR3 nucleotides are TGTGCCAGCAAGAACTACTACTACGAGCAGTACTTC. Translated: CASKNYYYEQYF.

This clone was counted between two and nine times. This chain joins TRBV9 and TRBJ2-7; the match to TRBD2 covers 7 bases. Per the germline V gene, CDR1 is SGDLS and CDR2 is YYNGEE. The V segment lost 4 bases and the J segment 1 base; nucleotides outside the gene matches: 8. The CDR3 consists of 15 residues. CDR3 in amino acids: CASSLRWEGSYEQYV. In nucleotides, the CDR3 is TGTGCCAGCAGCCTAAGGTGGGAGGGTTCCTACGAGCAGTACGTC.